This T cell receptor (delta chain) is from a study of γδ T cells in repeated Plasmodium falciparum infection. Study-wide context: Four controlled malaria infections with P. falciparum NF54 spanned roughly 590 days.

This clone is labeled as medium-sized. Other DNA sequences in this specimen translate into the identical CDR3. The V and J ends lost 5 bases and 1 base, in that order; junction bases with no gene match: 31. The germline V gene has CDR1 TSWWSYY and CDR2 QGS. The CDR3 consists of 24 residues. Bulk repertoires came from Vgamma9/Vdelta2+ or Vdelta2-negative gammadelta T cells flow-sorted from PBMC. TRG and TRD sequences were obtained from every sorted gammadelta sample. TCRdb re-called clones from the multiplex PCR reads using CATT. Seen here are tens of thousands of delta-chain clones, 1.7% observed once, and the top ten hold approximately 16%.

V gene TRDV1 combines with J gene TRDJ1; 10 bases map to TRDD3. The TCR sequence derives from a pool of human donors (malaria-infected and uninfected, not separated). Sequencing was done on a sample of gamma-delta T cells from blood. CDR3 sequence (DNA): TGTGCTCTTGGGATTCTTCTAGGGGCCTTTCCTAGGACTGGGGGATTTGGAAGCACCGATAAACTCATCTTT. Translated: CALGILLGAFPRTGGFGSTDKLIF.